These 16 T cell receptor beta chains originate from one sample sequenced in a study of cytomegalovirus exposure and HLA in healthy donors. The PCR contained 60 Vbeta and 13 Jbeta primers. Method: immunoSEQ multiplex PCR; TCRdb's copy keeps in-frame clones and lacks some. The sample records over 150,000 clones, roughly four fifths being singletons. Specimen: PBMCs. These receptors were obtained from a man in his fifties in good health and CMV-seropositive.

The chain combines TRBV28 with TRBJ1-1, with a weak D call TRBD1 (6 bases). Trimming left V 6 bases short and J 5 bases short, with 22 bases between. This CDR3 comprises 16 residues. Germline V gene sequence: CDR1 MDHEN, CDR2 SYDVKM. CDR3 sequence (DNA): TGTGCCAGCAGCCCAAAGACAGGCGGGCGTGAGACTGAAGCTTTCTTT. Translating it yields CASSPKTGGRETEAFF.

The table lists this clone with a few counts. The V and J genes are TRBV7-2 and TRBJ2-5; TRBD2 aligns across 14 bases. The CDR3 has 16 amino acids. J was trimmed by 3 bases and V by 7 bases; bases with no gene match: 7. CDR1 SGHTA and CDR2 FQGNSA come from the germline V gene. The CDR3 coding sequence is TGTGCCAGCAAAAGGGGACTAGCGGGGGATAAAGAGACCCAGTACTTC. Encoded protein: CASKRGLAGDKETQYF.

The CDR3 DNA reads TGTGCCAGCAGGCCGGGACAGGGGGGCAATCAGCCCCAGCATTTT. Translation gives CASRPGQGGNQPQHF. J is TRBJ1-5 and V is TRBV6-6; TRBD1 matches 11 bases. After removal of 6 bases from V and 2 bases from J, the junction contained 3 bases not matched to a gene. Looked up from germline, CDR1 is MNHNY and CDR2 is SVGAGI (reference sequence). The CDR3 covers 15 residues.

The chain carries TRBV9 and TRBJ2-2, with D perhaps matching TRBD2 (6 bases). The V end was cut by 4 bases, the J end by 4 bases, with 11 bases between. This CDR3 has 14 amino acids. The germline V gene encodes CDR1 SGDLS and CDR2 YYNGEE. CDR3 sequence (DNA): TGTGCCAGCAGCTTGCGGGACTCCACCGGGGAGCTGTTTTTT. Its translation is CASSLRDSTGELFF. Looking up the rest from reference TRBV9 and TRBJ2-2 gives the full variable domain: DSGVTQTPKHLITATGQRVTLRCSPRSGDLSVYWYQQSLDQGLQFLIQYYNGEERAKGNILERFSAQQFPDLHSELNLSSLELGDSALYFCASSLRDSTGELFFGEGSRLTVL.

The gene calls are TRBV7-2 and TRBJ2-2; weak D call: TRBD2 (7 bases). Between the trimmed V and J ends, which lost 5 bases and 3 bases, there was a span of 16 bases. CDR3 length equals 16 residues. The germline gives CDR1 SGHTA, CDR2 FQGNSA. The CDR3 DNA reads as TGTGCCAGCAGCCCGCGGGGGCTACTGGACACCGGGGAGCTGTTTTTT. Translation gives CASSPRGLLDTGELFF. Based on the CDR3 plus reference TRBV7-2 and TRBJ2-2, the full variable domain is GAGVSQSPSNKVTEKGKDVELRCDPISGHTALYWYRQSLGQGLEFLIYFQGNSAPDKSGLPSDRFSAERTGGSVSTLTIQRTQQEDSAVYLCASSPRGLLDTGELFFGEGSRLTVL.

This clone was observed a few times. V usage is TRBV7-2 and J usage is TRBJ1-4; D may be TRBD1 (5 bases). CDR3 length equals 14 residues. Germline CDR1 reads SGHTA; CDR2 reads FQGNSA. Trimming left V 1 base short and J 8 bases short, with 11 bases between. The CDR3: CASSLGQGHEKLFF. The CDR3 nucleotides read TGTGCCAGCAGCTTAGGGCAGGGTCACGAAAAACTGTTTTTT.

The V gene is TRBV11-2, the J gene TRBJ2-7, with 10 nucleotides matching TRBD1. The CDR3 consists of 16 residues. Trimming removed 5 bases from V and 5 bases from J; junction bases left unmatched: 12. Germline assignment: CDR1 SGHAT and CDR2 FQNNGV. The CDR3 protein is CASSPRVTGGQDEQYF. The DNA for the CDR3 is TGTGCCAGCAGCCCGAGAGTGACAGGGGGCCAAGACGAGCAGTACTTC.

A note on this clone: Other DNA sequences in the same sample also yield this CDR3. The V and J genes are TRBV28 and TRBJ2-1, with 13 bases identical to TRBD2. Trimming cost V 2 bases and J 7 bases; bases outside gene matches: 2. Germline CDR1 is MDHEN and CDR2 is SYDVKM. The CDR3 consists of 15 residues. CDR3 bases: TGTGCCAGCAGTTTAAGGACTAGCGGGAGAAATGAGCAGTTCTTC. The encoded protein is CASSLRTSGRNEQFF.

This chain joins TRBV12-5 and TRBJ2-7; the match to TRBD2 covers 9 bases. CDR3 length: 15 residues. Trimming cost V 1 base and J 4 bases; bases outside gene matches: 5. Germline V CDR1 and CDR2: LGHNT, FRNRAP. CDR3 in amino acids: CASGLALAGSYEQYF. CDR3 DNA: TGTGCTAGTGGTTTGGCCCTAGCGGGATCTTACGAGCAGTACTTC. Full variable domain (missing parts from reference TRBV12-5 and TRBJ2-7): DARVTQTPRHKVTEMGQEVTMRCQPILGHNTVFWYRQTMMQGLELLAYFRNRAPLDDSGMPKDRFSAEMPDATLATLKIQPSEPRDSAVYFCASGLALAGSYEQYFGPGTRLTVT.

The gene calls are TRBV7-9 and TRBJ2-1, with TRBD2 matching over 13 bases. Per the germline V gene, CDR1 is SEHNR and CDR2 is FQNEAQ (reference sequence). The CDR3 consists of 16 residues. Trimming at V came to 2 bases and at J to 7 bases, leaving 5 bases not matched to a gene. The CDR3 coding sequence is TGTGCCAGCAGCTTATGGGGACTAGCGGGGAGAAATGAGCAGTTCTTC. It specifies CASSLWGLAGRNEQFF.

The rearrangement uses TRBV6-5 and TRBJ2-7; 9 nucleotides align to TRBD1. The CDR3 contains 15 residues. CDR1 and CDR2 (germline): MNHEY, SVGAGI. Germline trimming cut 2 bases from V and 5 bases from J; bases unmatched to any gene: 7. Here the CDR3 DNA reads TGTGCCAGCAGTTACCTGACAGGGGGGATCCACGAGCAGTACTTC. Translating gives CASSYLTGGIHEQYF.

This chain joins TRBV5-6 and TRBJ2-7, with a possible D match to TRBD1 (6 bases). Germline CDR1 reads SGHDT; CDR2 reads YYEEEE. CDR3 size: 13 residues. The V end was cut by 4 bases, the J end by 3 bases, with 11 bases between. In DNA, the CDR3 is TGTGCCAGCAGCAGTACAGGGTTCTACGAGCAGTACTTC. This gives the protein CASSSTGFYEQYF.

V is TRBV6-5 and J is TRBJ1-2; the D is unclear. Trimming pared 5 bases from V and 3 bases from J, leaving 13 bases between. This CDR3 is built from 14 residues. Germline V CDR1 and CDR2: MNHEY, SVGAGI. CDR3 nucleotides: TGTGCCAGCAGTCTCGACATCCTCTACTATGGCTACACCTTC. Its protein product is CASSLDILYYGYTF.

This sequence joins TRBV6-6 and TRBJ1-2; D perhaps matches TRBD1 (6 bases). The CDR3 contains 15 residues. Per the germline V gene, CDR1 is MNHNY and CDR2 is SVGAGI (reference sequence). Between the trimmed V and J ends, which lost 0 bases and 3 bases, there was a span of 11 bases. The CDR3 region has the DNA TGTGCCAGCAGTTACTCGATTGGGGGCTACTATGGCTACACCTTC. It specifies CASSYSIGGYYGYTF.

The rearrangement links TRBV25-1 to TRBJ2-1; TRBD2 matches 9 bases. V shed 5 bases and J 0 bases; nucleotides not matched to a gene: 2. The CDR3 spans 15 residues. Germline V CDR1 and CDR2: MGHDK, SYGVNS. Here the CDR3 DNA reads TGTGCCAGCAGTAATAGCGGGAGCTCCTACAATGAGCAGTTCTTC. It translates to CASSNSGSSYNEQFF.

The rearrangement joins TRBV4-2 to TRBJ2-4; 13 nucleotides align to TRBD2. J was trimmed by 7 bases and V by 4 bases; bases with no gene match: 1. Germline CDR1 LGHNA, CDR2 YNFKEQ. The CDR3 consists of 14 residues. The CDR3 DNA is TGTGCCAGCAGCCCGGGACTAGCGGGGAACATTCAGTACTTC. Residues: CASSPGLAGNIQYF.